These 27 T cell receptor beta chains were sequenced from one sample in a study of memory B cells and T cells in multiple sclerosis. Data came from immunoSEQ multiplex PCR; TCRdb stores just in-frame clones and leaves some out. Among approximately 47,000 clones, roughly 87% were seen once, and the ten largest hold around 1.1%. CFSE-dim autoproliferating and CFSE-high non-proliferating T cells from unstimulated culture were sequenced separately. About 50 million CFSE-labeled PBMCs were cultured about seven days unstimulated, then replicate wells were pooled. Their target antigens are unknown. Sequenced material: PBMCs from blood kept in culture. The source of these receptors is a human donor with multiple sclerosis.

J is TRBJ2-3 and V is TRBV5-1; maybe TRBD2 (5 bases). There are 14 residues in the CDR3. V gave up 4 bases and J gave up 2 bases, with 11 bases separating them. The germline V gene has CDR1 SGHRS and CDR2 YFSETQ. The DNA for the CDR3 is TGCGCCAGCAGCCTAAGGACTTCCACAGATACGCAGTATTTT. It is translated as CASSLRTSTDTQYF.

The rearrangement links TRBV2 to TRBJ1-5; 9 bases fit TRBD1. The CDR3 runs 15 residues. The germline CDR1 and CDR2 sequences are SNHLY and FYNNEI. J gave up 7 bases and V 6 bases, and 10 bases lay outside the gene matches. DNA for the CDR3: TGTGCCAGCAGGGCCGACAGGGGGATAGGACAGCCCCAGCATTTT. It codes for CASRADRGIGQPQHF.

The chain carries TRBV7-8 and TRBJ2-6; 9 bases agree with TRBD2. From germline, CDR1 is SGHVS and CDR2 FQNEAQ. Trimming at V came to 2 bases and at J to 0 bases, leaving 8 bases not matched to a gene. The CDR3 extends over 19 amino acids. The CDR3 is CASSLTAGGTRSGANVLTF. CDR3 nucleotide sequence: TGTGCCAGCAGCTTAACCGCGGGAGGGACTCGCTCTGGGGCCAACGTCCTGACTTTC.

Written as DNA, the CDR3 is TGTGCCTGGAGTGTAGGGCAAAACCCTAATGAAAAACTGTTTTTT. Translated, it gives CAWSVGQNPNEKLFF. V and J are TRBV30 and TRBJ1-4; D is undetermined. Germline V CDR1 and CDR2: GTSNPN, SVGIG (reference sequence). The CDR3 spans 15 residues. V was cut by 0 bases and J by 3 bases, with 11 bases left in between.

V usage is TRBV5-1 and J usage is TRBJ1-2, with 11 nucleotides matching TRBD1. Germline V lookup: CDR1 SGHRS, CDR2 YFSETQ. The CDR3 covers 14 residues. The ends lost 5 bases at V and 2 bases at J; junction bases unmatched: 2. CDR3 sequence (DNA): TGCGCCAGCAGGGGACAGGGGGGAAACTATGGCTACACCTTC. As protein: CASRGQGGNYGYTF.

The DNA for the CDR3 is TGTGCCAGCAGTCACCGGGACAGTCTTACCGGGGAGCTGTTTTTT. Amino acid sequence: CASSHRDSLTGELFF. The chain has TRBV28 and TRBJ2-2; TRBD1 aligns across 7 bases. Germline loops: CDR1 MDHEN, CDR2 SYDVKM. The CDR3 loop spans 15 amino acids. J lost 5 bases, V lost 5 bases, and 8 bases had no gene match.

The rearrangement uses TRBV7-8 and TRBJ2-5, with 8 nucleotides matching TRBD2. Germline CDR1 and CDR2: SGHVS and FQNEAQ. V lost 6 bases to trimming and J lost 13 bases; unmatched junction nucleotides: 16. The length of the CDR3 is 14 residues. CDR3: CASSLRGGLHLAYF. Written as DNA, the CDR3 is TGTGCCAGCAGTCTCCGGGGGGGACTGCACTTGGCGTACTTC. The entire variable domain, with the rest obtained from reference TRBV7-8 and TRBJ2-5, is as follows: GAGVSQSPRYKVAKRGQDVALRCDPISGHVSLFWYQQALGQGPEFLTYFQNEAQLDKSGLPSDRFFAERPEGSVSTLKIQRTQQEDSAVYLCASSLRGGLHLAYFGPGTRLLVL.

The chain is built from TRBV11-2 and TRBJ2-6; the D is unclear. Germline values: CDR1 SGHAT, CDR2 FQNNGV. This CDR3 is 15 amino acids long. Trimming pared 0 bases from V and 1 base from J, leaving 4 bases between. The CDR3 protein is CASSLEGSGANVLTF. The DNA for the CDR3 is TGTGCCAGCAGCTTAGAAGGTTCTGGGGCCAACGTCCTGACTTTC.

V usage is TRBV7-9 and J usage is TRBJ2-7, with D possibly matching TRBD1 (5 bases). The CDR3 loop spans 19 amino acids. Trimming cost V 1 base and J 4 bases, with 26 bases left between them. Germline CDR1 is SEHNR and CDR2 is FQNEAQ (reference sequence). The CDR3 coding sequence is TGTGCCAGCAGCTTAGTTCCCCTTTTTTCTGTAGGGGTAATTTACGAGCAGTACTTC. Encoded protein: CASSLVPLFSVGVIYEQYF. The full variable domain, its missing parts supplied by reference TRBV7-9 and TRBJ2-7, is DTGVSQNPRHKITKRGQNVTFRCDPISEHNRLYWYRQTLGQGPEFLTYFQNEAQLEKSRLLSDRFSAERPKGSFSTLEIQRTEQGDSAMYLCASSLVPLFSVGVIYEQYFGPGTRLTVT.

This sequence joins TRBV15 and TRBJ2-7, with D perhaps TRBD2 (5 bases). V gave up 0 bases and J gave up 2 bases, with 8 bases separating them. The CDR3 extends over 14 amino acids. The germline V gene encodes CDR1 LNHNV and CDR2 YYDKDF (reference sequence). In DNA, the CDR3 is TGTGCCACCAGCAGAGATCACGGGGCCTACGAGCAGTACTTC. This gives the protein CATSRDHGAYEQYF.

CDR3: CASSQTQGEQFF. CDR3 nucleotide sequence: TGTGCCAGCAGTCAAACTCAGGGTGAGCAGTTCTTC. The V call is TRBV6-5, the J call TRBJ2-1; possible D gene TRBD1, 5 bases. Trimming took 5 bases from V and 9 from J, leaving 11 bases between them. Per the germline V gene, CDR1 is MNHEY and CDR2 is SVGAGI. CDR3 size: 12 residues.

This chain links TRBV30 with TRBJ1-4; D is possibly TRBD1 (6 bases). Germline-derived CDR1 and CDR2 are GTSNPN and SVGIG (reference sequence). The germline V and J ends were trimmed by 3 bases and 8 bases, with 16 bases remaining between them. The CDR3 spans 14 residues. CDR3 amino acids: CAWSDRQEGEKLFF. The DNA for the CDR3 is TGTGCCTGGAGCGACCGACAGGAAGGAGAAAAACTGTTTTTT.

CDR3 nucleotide sequence: TGTGCCAGCAGCCAAGATTTCGTAGGACAGGGCTATGGCTACACCTTC. Encoded protein: CASSQDFVGQGYGYTF. The chain employs TRBV4-2 and TRBJ1-2, with 8 bases fitting TRBD1. The CDR3 consists of 16 residues. With 0 bases clipped from V and 4 bases from J, the junction kept 7 bases outside the gene matches. Germline CDR1 LGHNA, CDR2 YNFKEQ.

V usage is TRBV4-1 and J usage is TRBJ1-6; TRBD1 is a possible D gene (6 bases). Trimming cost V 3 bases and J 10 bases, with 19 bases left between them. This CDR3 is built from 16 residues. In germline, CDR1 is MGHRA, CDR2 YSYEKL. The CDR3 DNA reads TGCGCCAGCAGCCAGGTTCGGGGGCCTCGTCGGTCACCCCTCCACTTT. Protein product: CASSQVRGPRRSPLHF.

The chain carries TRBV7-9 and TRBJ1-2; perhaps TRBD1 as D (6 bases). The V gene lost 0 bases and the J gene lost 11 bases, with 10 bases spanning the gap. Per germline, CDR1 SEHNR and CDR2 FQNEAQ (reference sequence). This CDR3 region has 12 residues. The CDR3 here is CASSLAAGDYTF. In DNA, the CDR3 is TGTGCCAGCAGCTTAGCGGCAGGGGATTACACCTTC.

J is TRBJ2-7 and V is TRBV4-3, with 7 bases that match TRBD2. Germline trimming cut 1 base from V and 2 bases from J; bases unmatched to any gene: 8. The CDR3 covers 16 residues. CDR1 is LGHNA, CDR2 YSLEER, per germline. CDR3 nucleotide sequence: TGCGCCAGCAGCCAAGGATGGGCGGGGGATACCTACGAGCAGTACTTC. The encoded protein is CASSQGWAGDTYEQYF.

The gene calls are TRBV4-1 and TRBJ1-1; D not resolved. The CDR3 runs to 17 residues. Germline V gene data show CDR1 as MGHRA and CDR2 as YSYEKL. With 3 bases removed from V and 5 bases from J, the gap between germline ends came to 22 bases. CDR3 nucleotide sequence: TGCGCCAGCAGCCAGAATTACGTTGTCCCCCCCCGGACTGAAGCTTTCTTT. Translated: CASSQNYVVPPRTEAFF.

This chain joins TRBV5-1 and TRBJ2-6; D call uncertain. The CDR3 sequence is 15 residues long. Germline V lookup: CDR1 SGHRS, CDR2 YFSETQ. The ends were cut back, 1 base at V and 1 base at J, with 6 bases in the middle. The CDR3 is CASSLLGSGANVLTF. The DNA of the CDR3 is TGCGCCAGCAGCTTGCTAGGGTCTGGGGCCAACGTCCTGACTTTC.

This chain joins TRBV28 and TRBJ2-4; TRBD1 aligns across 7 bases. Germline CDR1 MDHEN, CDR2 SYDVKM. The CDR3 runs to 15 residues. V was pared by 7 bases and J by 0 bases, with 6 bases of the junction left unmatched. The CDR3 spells CASNRGILAKNIQYF. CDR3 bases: TGTGCCAGCAACAGGGGAATCCTAGCCAAAAACATTCAGTACTTC.

CDR3 in amino acids: CASSIDARSTDTQYF. The DNA of the CDR3 is TGTGCCAGTAGTATAGATGCCCGATCCACAGATACGCAGTATTTT. This chain uses TRBV19 with TRBJ2-3; no firm D call. The length of the CDR3 is 15 residues. Trimming took 0 bases from V and 2 from J, leaving 9 bases between them. Per germline, CDR1 LNHDA and CDR2 SQIVND (reference sequence).

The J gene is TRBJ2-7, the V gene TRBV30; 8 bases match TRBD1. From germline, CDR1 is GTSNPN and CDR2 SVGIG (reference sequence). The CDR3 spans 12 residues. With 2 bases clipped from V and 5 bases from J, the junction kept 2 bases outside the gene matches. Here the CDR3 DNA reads TGTGCCTGGAGTAGGACAGGGAACGAGCAGTACTTC. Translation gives CAWSRTGNEQYF.

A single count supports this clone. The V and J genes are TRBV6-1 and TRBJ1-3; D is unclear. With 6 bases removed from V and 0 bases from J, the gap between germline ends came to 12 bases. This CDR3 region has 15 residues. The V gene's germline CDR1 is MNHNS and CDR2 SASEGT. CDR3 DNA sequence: TGTGCCAGCAGCAGGCGGGAGTTCTCTGGAAACACCATATATTTT. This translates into CASSRREFSGNTIYF.

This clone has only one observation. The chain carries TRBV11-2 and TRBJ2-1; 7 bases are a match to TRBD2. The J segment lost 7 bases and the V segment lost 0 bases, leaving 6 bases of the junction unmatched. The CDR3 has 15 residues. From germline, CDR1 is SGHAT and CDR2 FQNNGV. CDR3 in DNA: TGTGCCAGCAGCTTAGAGAGTAGCGGGCGAAATGAGCAGTTCTTC. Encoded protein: CASSLESSGRNEQFF.

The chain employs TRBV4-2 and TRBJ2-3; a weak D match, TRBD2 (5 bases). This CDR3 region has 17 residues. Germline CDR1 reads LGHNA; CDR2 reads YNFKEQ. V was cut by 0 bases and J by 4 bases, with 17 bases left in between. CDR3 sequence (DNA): TGTGCCAGCAGCCAAGATCTACCGGGGAAGGTCGCAGATACGCAGTATTTT. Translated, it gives CASSQDLPGKVADTQYF.

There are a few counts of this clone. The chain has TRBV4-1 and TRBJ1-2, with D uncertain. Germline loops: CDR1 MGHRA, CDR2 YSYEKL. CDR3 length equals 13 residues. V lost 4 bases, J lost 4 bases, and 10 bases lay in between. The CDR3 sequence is CASSPGRGYGYTF. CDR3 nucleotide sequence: TGCGCCAGCAGCCCCGGTCGCGGCTATGGCTACACCTTC.

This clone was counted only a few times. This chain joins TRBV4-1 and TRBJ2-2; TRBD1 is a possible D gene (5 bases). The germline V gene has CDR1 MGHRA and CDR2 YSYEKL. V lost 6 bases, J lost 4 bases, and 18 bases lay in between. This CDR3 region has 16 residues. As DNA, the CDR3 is TGCGCCAGCAGGGACCAGCGTATGACAGCCACCGGGGAGCTGTTTTTT. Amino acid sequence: CASRDQRMTATGELFF.

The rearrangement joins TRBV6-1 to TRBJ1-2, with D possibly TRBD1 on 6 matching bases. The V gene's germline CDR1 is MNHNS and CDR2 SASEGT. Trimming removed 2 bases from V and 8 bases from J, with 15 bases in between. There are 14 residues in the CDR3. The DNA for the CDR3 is TGTGCCAGCAGTGAATGGGGGGCCCTTCACGGCTACACCTTC. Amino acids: CASSEWGALHGYTF.